Below are 30 T cell receptor beta chains sequenced from a single sample in a study of T cell repertoires in cytomegalovirus infection. Using its own MiXCR run on the reads, TCRdb lists one record per CDR3 protein. The sample has nearly 550,000 distinct CDR3 sequences, 16% seen once; the top ten hold roughly a quarter. Sequenced input: CD8+ T cells from PBMCs. These receptor sequences come from a human donor in good health (CMV status not recorded). Some clones in this sample may be carry-over from other donors' samples.

This clonotype was observed a handful of times. V gene TRBV5-1 combines with J gene TRBJ1-1; D perhaps matches TRBD1 (5 bases). V was shortened by 0 bases and J by 1 base, with 10 bases between the two germline ends. The germline CDR1 and CDR2 sequences are SGHRS and YFSETQ. CDR3 size: 15 residues. CDR3 loop: CASSLVPRENTEAFF. CDR3 nucleotide sequence: TGCGCCAGCAGCTTGGTTCCCAGGGAGAACACTGAAGCTTTCTTT. Full variable domain (outside the CDR3, taken from reference TRBV5-1 and TRBJ1-1): KAGVTQTPRYLIKTRGQQVTLSCSPISGHRSVSWYQQTPGQGLQFLFEYFSETQRNKGNFPGRFSGRQFSNSRSEMNVSTLELGDSALYLCASSLVPRENTEAFFGQGTRLTVV.

Note on this clonotype: One end of the junction does not line up with germline, which may come from a read error. This chain connects TRBV12-3 or TRBV12-4 to TRBJ1-1, with D perhaps matching TRBD1 (6 bases). This CDR3 has 14 amino acids. The chain's CDR3 is CASSLGGQNTEDFF. CDR3 DNA: TGTGCCAGCAGTCTGGGGGGCCAGAACACTGAAGATTTCTTT.

This clonotype has only a few counts. V is TRBV14 and J is TRBJ2-7; no reliable D call. The germline V gene has CDR1 SGHDN and CDR2 FVKESK. The CDR3 covers 14 residues. The ends were cut back, 1 base at V and 2 bases at J, with 9 bases in the middle. CDR3 nucleotide sequence: TGTGCCAGCAGCCAAGTTGGCAGAGCCTACGAGCAGTACTTC. It translates to CASSQVGRAYEQYF.

In its sample, this clonotype was seen a few times. This chain connects TRBV7-6 to TRBJ2-7; unclear D gene. Trimming cost V 5 bases and J 1 base, with 9 bases left between them. CDR1 is SGHVS and CDR2 is FNYEAQ in the germline V gene. The CDR3 loop spans 13 amino acids. As DNA, the CDR3 is TGTGCCAGCAGCATACAGCTTTCCTACGAGCAGTACTTC. Encoded protein: CASSIQLSYEQYF.

The chain combines TRBV6-2 or TRBV6-3 with TRBJ1-2; weak D call: TRBD1 (5 bases). The ends were cut back, 4 bases at V and 5 bases at J, with 14 bases in the middle. This CDR3 has 14 residues. Germline CDR1 is MNHEY and CDR2 is SVGEGT. The CDR3 region is CASSSIGASYGYTF. The CDR3 nucleotides are TGTGCCAGCAGTTCGATCGGGGCCTCATATGGCTACACCTTC.

This clonotype turned up a few times. V gene TRBV11-2 combines with J gene TRBJ1-1; no definite D call. Germline V gene sequence: CDR1 SGHAT, CDR2 FQNNGV. The CDR3 totals 15 residues. The V end was cut by 1 base, the J end by 3 bases, with 12 bases between. CDR3 DNA sequence: TGTGCCAGCAGCTTAGGACTTAGGCCGGACACTGAAGCTTTCTTT. Protein: CASSLGLRPDTEAFF. Supplemented by reference TRBV11-2 and TRBJ1-1, the full variable domain reads EAGVAQSPRYKIIEKRQSVAFWCNPISGHATLYWYQQILGQGPKLLIQFQNNGVVDDSQLPKDRFSAERLKGVDSTLKIQPAKLEDSAVYLCASSLGLRPDTEAFFGQGTRLTVV.

This chain links TRBV20-1 with TRBJ1-4; the D gene is possibly TRBD1 (5 bases). This CDR3 comprises 13 residues. The germline V gene encodes CDR1 DFQATT and CDR2 SNEGSKA (reference sequence). With 3 bases removed from V and 12 bases from J, the gap between germline ends came to 17 bases. The CDR3 nucleotides read TGCAGTGCTAGGGAAGGGACCCTTGGGGAACTGTTTTTT. Its protein product is CSAREGTLGELFF.

This clonotype occurred a few times. The genes are TRBV2 and TRBJ2-7, with D uncertain. CDR1 is SNHLY and CDR2 is FYNNEI in the germline V gene. The CDR3 runs to 13 residues. V shed 9 bases and J shed 2 bases, with 14 bases lying between them. The CDR3 DNA sequence: TGTGCCAGTTTAGGGCTAGACACCTACGAGCAGTACTTC. Translated, it gives CASLGLDTYEQYF.

The table lists this clonotype with many counts. V gene TRBV7-8 combines with J gene TRBJ2-7; maybe TRBD1 (6 bases). V lost 3 bases, J lost 1 base, and 13 bases lay in between. CDR1 is SGHVS and CDR2 is FQNEAQ in the germline V gene. The CDR3 is 15 residues long. CDR3 sequence reads: CASSFQQGVSYEQYF. CDR3 in DNA: TGTGCCAGCAGCTTCCAACAGGGTGTGTCCTACGAGCAGTACTTC.

This clonotype showed up many times. The chain combines TRBV2 with TRBJ2-7; D is uncertain. The germline V and J ends were trimmed by 2 bases and 0 bases, with 8 bases remaining between them. There are 14 residues in the CDR3. Germline CDR1 and CDR2: SNHLY and FYNNEI. CDR3 bases: TGTGCCAGCAGTGAATTACAGATCTCCTACGAGCAGTACTTC. Amino acids: CASSELQISYEQYF. The full variable domain, completed using reference TRBV2 and TRBJ2-7, is EPEVTQTPSHQVTQMGQEVILRCVPISNHLYFYWYRQILGQKVEFLVSFYNNEISEKSEIFDDQFSVERPDGSNFTLKIRSTKLEDSAMYFCASSELQISYEQYFGPGTRLTVT.

About this clonotype: A read error may explain this, as a much larger clone is one base away. The gene calls are TRBV6-5 and TRBJ1-5, with D possibly TRBD1 on 6 matching bases. Trimming pared 6 bases from V and 1 base from J, leaving 16 bases between. CDR3 length equals 16 residues. CDR1 is MNHEY, CDR2 SVGAGI, per germline. The CDR3: CASREGQGRSNQPQHF. The CDR3 nucleotides are TGTGCCAGCAGGGAGGGTCAGGGGAGAAGCAATCAGCCCCAGCATTTT.

This clonotype showed up many times. The chain combines TRBV11-3 with TRBJ2-1; 11 bases agree with TRBD2. The germline V gene encodes CDR1 SGHNT and CDR2 YENEEA. The CDR3 sequence is 16 residues long. V shed 1 base, J shed 5 bases, and the junction held 4 bases outside the gene matches. This CDR3 reads CASSLGSGGANNEQFF. CDR3 in DNA: TGTGCCAGCAGCTTAGGTAGCGGGGGGGCTAACAATGAGCAGTTCTTC.

This clonotype was found a few times. The CDR3 protein is CAWGERNTEAFF. The CDR3 DNA reads TGTGCCTGGGGCGAGAGGAACACTGAAGCTTTCTTT. V gene TRBV2 combines with J gene TRBJ1-1, with D possibly TRBD1 on 5 matching bases. V was cut by 11 bases and J by 1 base, with 11 bases left in between. The CDR3 is made up of 12 amino acids. Germline V gives CDR1 SNHLY, CDR2 FYNNEI.

This clonotype occurred many times. The chain couples TRBV7-9 to TRBJ1-1; D perhaps matches TRBD1 (6 bases). CDR1 is SEHNR, CDR2 FQNEAQ, per germline (reference sequence). CDR3 size: 16 residues. Trimming left V 5 bases short and J 7 bases short, with 23 bases between. In DNA, the CDR3 is TGTGCCAGCAGCGCGAGGACGGACAGTCGATACCGTGAAGCTTTCTTT. This gives the protein CASSARTDSRYREAFF.

This clonotype was seen at least ten times. The chain links TRBV11-2 to TRBJ2-7; D perhaps matches TRBD2 (6 bases). This CDR3 has 15 amino acids. V was shortened by 1 base and J by 6 bases, with 16 bases between the two germline ends. Germline-derived CDR1 and CDR2 are SGHAT and FQNNGV. The CDR3 here is CASSLGYKREVEQYF. DNA of the CDR3: TGTGCCAGCAGCTTAGGGTACAAAAGGGAGGTCGAGCAGTACTTC. Together with reference TRBV11-2 and TRBJ2-7, the CDR3 gives the full variable domain: EAGVAQSPRYKIIEKRQSVAFWCNPISGHATLYWYQQILGQGPKLLIQFQNNGVVDDSQLPKDRFSAERLKGVDSTLKIQPAKLEDSAVYLCASSLGYKREVEQYFGPGTRLTVT.

J is TRBJ2-7 and V is TRBV6-5; D is unclear. The CDR3 spans 15 residues. Deletions cut 0 bases from V and 3 bases from J, with 12 bases between. The germline V gene has CDR1 MNHEY and CDR2 SVGAGI. The CDR3 spells CASSYSKGLFYEQYF. The CDR3 DNA is TGTGCCAGCAGTTACTCGAAAGGGTTGTTCTACGAGCAGTACTTC.

This clonotype has at least ten counts. The chain employs TRBV4-2 and TRBJ1-1, with TRBD1 matching 7 bases. This CDR3 is 16 amino acids long. With 0 bases clipped from V and 0 bases from J, the junction kept 4 bases outside the gene matches. CDR1 is LGHNA, CDR2 YNFKEQ, per germline. The CDR3 bases are TGTGCCAGCAGCCAAGAGGAGGGACAGCTGAACACTGAAGCTTTCTTT. Translated: CASSQEEGQLNTEAFF.

The chain links TRBV7-9 to TRBJ2-2; 9 bases are a match to TRBD1. V shed 5 bases, J shed 6 bases, and the junction held 10 bases outside the gene matches. This CDR3 region has 16 residues. Germline CDR1 reads SEHNR; CDR2 reads FQNEAQ (reference sequence). CDR3 loop: CASSNRDRDQAGELFF. The CDR3 DNA is TGTGCCAGCAGCAACCGGGACAGGGATCAGGCCGGGGAGCTGTTTTTT.

Points on this clonotype: A read error may account for a junction end that differs from germline. The CDR3 nucleotides are TGTGCCAGAAGCTCGCGACAGGTGGTGTACAATGAGCATTTCTTC. This translates into CARSSRQVVYNEHFF. V usage is TRBV7-3 and J usage is TRBJ2-1; the D gene is possibly TRBD1 (6 bases). Germline CDR1 SGHTA, CDR2 FQGTGA. The CDR3 sequence is 15 residues long.

The J gene is TRBJ1-2, the V gene TRBV19; a weak D match, TRBD1 (6 bases). Germline values: CDR1 LNHDA, CDR2 SQIVND (reference sequence). The CDR3 loop spans 15 amino acids. V was cut by 2 bases and J by 5 bases, with 15 bases left in between. Written as DNA, the CDR3 is TGTGCCAGTAGTATAACCCATGGGGGCGCGTATGGCTACACCTTC. Residues: CASSITHGGAYGYTF. Using reference TRBV19 and TRBJ1-2 for the parts outside the CDR3, the full variable domain is DGGITQSPKYLFRKEGQNVTLSCEQNLNHDAMYWYRQDPGQGLRLIYYSQIVNDFQKGDIAEGYSVSREKKESFPLTVTSAQKNPTAFYLCASSITHGGAYGYTFGSGTRLTVV.

V and J are TRBV20-1 and TRBJ1-5, with 7 bases fitting TRBD1. The ends lost 0 bases at V and 0 bases at J; junction bases unmatched: 11. CDR1 is DFQATT and CDR2 is SNEGSKA in the germline V gene (reference sequence). CDR3 length equals 18 residues. The CDR3 sequence: CSAREGRGEWDSNQPQHF. The CDR3 coding sequence is TGCAGTGCTAGAGAAGGCAGGGGGGAGTGGGATAGCAATCAGCCCCAGCATTTT.

This clonotype was detected many times. This chain uses TRBV6-2 or TRBV6-3 with TRBJ1-2; D perhaps matches TRBD1 (5 bases). The CDR3 loop spans 15 amino acids. Trimming pared 5 bases from V and 4 bases from J, leaving 17 bases between. Looked up from germline, CDR1 is MNHEY and CDR2 is SVGEGT. CDR3 nucleotide sequence: TGTGCCAGCAGTCACCCGGGGGAGGCGCCCTATGGCTACACCTTC. It translates to CASSHPGEAPYGYTF.

This clonotype was recorded a few times. J is TRBJ2-7 and V is TRBV9; tentatively, D is TRBD1 (6 bases). V was cut by 0 bases and J by 7 bases, with 11 bases left in between. Germline CDR1 reads SGDLS; CDR2 reads YYNGEE. The CDR3 has 13 amino acids. CDR3 DNA sequence: TGTGCCAGCAGCGTAGGGGGGACAACAGAGCAGTACTTC. Translated: CASSVGGTTEQYF.

This clonotype has just a few counts. The chain recombines TRBV6-6 with TRBJ1-1; D remains ambiguous. The CDR3 extends over 14 amino acids. Looked up from germline, CDR1 is MNHNY and CDR2 is SVGAGI (reference sequence). The V end lost 7 bases, the J end lost 0 bases, and 12 bases lay between the germline ends. DNA of the CDR3: TGTGCCAGCATTCGACCTGAGATGAACACTGAAGCTTTCTTT. Translating it yields CASIRPEMNTEAFF.

In this sample, this clonotype turned up a few times. The V call is TRBV9, the J call TRBJ2-5, with a weak D call TRBD1 (5 bases). The germline gives CDR1 SGDLS, CDR2 YYNGEE. The CDR3 consists of 15 residues. Trimming cost V 0 bases and J 4 bases, with 13 bases left between them. Here the CDR3 reads CASSVAGRVVETQYF. DNA of the CDR3: TGTGCCAGCAGCGTAGCGGGCAGGGTAGTAGAGACCCAGTACTTC.

The chain is built from TRBV28 and TRBJ2-1; D is perhaps TRBD1 (6 bases). Trimming stripped 9 bases from V and 2 bases from J, with 11 bases between. CDR1 is MDHEN and CDR2 is SYDVKM in the germline V gene. The length of the CDR3 is 13 residues. Here the CDR3 DNA reads TGTGCCAGTACAGGGTTAGCCTACAATGAGCAGTTCTTC. It codes for CASTGLAYNEQFF.

This clonotype has just a few counts. The chain is built from TRBV4-2 and TRBJ2-5; TRBD2 agrees at 8 bases. The germline CDR1 and CDR2 sequences are LGHNA and YNFKEQ. This CDR3 has 16 amino acids. J lost 5 bases, V lost 0 bases, and 8 bases had no gene match. The DNA of the CDR3 is TGTGCCAGCAGCCAAGAAAGCCTTCGGGGGGGGGAGACCCAGTACTTC. Translated, it gives CASSQESLRGGETQYF.

A note on this clonotype: In this CDR3 the conserved last residue, phenylalanine or tryptophan, is missing, so a read error is likely. The chain recombines TRBV29-1 with TRBJ1-2; D uncertain. V was pared by 3 bases and J by 0 bases, with 11 bases between. The CDR3 covers 14 residues. The germline CDR1 and CDR2 sequences are SQVTM and ANQGSEA. CDR3 sequence: CSVELDIANYGYTL. CDR3 DNA: TGCAGCGTTGAGTTAGACATCGCTAACTATGGCTACACCTTA.

This clonotype was seen more than once but under ten times. This chain connects TRBV20-1 to TRBJ1-1, with 7 nucleotides matching TRBD1. The length of the CDR3 is 16 residues. Germline CDR1 and CDR2: DFQATT and SNEGSKA (reference sequence). J gave up 7 bases and V 0 bases, and 14 bases lay outside the gene matches. CDR3 amino acids: CSARDMIGEGALEAFF. The CDR3 DNA reads TGCAGTGCTAGAGATATGATAGGGGAGGGGGCCCTTGAAGCTTTCTTT.

This clonotype was seen at least ten times. The V gene is TRBV6-1, the J gene TRBJ1-3; a weak D match, TRBD1 (6 bases). Germline CDR1 MNHNS, CDR2 SASEGT. This CDR3 contains 14 residues. With 5 bases removed from V and 4 bases from J, the gap between germline ends came to 12 bases. The CDR3: CASSRRGTGNTIYF. CDR3 nucleotide sequence: TGTGCCAGCAGTAGGAGGGGGACAGGAAACACCATATATTTT.